The entry below gives a single TCR beta chain sequence along with its context. Germline V gene data show CDR1 as SGDLS and CDR2 as YYNGEE. The CDR3 is 15 amino acids. Trimming shortened V by 6 bases and J by 6 bases, and 18 bases separated the two germline ends. The sample is drawn from a study of blood T cell repertoires in COVID-19. The overall study: COVID-19 samples, acute and convalescent, were from the United States, Italy and Spain. In each case, the material was cDNA or gDNA derived from T cells, B-cell-depleted T cells, or PBMCs.

Source study methods: Using reference gene primer amplification, nucleated cell counts were estimated. Clones were read by immunoSEQ multiplex PCR, and TCRdb kept only the in-frame ones, dropping some. Clone size and V and J calls were adopted from that table, with D and trimming inferred from the DNA. The data show under 250,000 clones, around 83% seen once. The rearrangement links TRBV9 to TRBJ1-4; possible D gene TRBD1, 5 bases. What was sequenced was peripheral blood. The clonotype comes from a man between 25 and 39 years old who had recovered from COVID-19. CDR3 sequence (DNA): TGTGCCAGCAACGGGTCGGGGGTAAGTTATGAAAAACTGTTTTTT. This encodes CASNGSGVSYEKLFF.